This T cell receptor (beta chain) was observed in a study of regulatory T cells in long-lasting Graves disease. CDR3-region Arm-PCR and iRepertoire HTBI primers produced the TCR beta libraries. TCRdb called the multiplex PCR reads again in MiXCR, with one record for every CDR3 protein. The sample has roughly 500,000 distinct CDR3 sequences; approximately 13% are singletons. As to time point: newly diagnosed GD, antithyroid drugs for less than 3 months. Preparation of the TCR library used RNA extracted from PBMCs. Peripheral blood, at about 10 milliliters, went into EDTA tubes. Only a few counts were recorded for this clonotype. Antigen: not known. General study results and limits: Favored gene segments in persistent disease were TRBV28, TRBJ1-2 and TRBJ2-5.

Germline-derived CDR1 and CDR2 are SEHNR and FQNEAQ (reference sequence). The CDR3 is 14 amino acids. V was cut by 1 base and J by 5 bases, with 10 bases left in between. The data also belong to a second study, concerning T cells in Graves' hyperthyroidism and ophthalmopathy. That study adds: Blood also contained most expanded thyroid clonotypes above 0.001. Prediction of ophthalmopathy progression came a median roughly 7.1 months pre-onset.

V and J are TRBV7-9 and TRBJ2-3; D is uncertain. This clonotype originated in a man aged 25-45 years with Graves disease. The source material was peripheral blood mononuclear cells (PBMCs), sampled at new diagnosis, from a patient treated with antithyroid drugs. The CDR3 here is CASSLEGRRDTQYF. CDR3 coding DNA: TGTGCCAGCAGCTTAGAGGGCCGGAGAGATACGCAGTATTTT.